This TCR beta chain emerged from a study of post-analysis software for immune sequencing data. Prepared TCR beta cDNA libraries contained unique molecular identifiers. Each CDR3 protein is one row after TCRdb ran MiXCR on the PCR reads. Among around 200,000 distinct CDR3 sequences listed, approximately 28% were seen once. Germline CDR1 is SEHNR and CDR2 is FQNEAQ (reference sequence). This CDR3 region has 14 residues. Note on this clonotype: Its antigen is currently unknown. Mismatch with germline at one junction end may stem from a read error.

Whole-study results and caveats: F measure showed strong co-clustering of same-batch samples. When compared against controls, multiple sclerosis patients showed significantly lower normalized Chao1 diversity. The study found TRBV5-6, TRBV5-1 and TRBV20-1 among four to six TRBV segments more frequent in patients than controls.

J is TRBJ2-1 and V is TRBV7-9, with D tentatively TRBD2 (5 bases). The clonotype originates from a girl aged 2 to 17 with multiple sclerosis. The material sequenced was blood. The CDR3 here is CANSFGGSYNEQFF. CDR3 DNA sequence: TGTGCCAACAGCTTTGGCGGGTCCTACAATGAGCAGTTCTTC. Looking up the rest from reference TRBV7-9 and TRBJ2-1 gives the full variable domain: DTGVSQNPRHKITKRGQNVTFRCDPISEHNRLYWYRQTLGQGPEFLTYFQNEAQLEKSRLLSDRFSAERPKGSFSTLEIQRTEQGDSAMYLCANSFGGSYNEQFFGPGTRLTVL.